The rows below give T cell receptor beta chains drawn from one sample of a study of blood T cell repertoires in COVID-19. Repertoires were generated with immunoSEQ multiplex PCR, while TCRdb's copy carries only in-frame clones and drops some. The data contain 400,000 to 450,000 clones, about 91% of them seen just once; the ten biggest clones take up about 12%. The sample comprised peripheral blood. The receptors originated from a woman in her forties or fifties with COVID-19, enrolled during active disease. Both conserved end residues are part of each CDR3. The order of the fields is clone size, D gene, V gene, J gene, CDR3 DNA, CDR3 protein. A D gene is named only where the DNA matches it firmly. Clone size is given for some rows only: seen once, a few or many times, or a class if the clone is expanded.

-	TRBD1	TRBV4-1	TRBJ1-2	TGCGCCAGCAGCCAAGAGCCGGGACAGGGTTATGGCTACACCTTC	CASSQEPGQGYGYTF
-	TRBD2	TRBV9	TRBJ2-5	TGTGCCAGCAGCGTAGATGCTAGCGGGGGGTGGCAAGAGACCCAGTACTTC	CASSVDASGGWQETQYF
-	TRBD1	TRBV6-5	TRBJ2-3	TGTGCCAGCAGGCTCTCAGGGGGAGATACGCAGTATTTT	CASRLSGGDTQYF
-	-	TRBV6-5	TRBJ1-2	TGTGCCAGCAGTTACCGTACAGCTAACTATGGCTACACCTTC	CASSYRTANYGYTF
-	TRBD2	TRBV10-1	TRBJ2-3	TGCGCCAGCAGTGAGATGGGGACTAGCGGGGAAGATACGCAGTATTTT	CASSEMGTSGEDTQYF
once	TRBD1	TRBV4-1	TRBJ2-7	TGCGCCAGCAGCCAGAGAAGTGCGACAGGGACCAAGAACGAGCAGTACTTC	CASSQRSATGTKNEQYF
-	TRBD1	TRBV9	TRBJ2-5	TGTGCCAGCAGCGCCGGACAGGGGTCTAGTGAGACCCAGTACTTC	CASSAGQGSSETQYF
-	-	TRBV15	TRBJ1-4	TGTGCCACCAGCAGAGGGGGCGGGGGAGCAACTAATGAAAAACTGTTTTTT	CATSRGGGGATNEKLFF
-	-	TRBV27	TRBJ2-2	TGTGCCAGCAGTTTAATGCAGGCGAACACCGGGGAGCTGTTTTTT	CASSLMQANTGELFF
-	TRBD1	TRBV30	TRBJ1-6	TGTGCCTCCGACAGGGAGAAGGGGAATTCACCCCTCCACTTT	CASDREKGNSPLHF
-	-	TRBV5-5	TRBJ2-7	TGTGCCAGCAGCTACGGGACCTACGAGCAGTACTTC	CASSYGTYEQYF
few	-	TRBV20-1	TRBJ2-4	TGCAGTGCTAGTCCGTGGAGTGACATTCAGTACTTC	CSASPWSDIQYF
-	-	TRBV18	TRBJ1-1	TGTGCCAGCTCACCGAAGGCCAGACTTATCAGCATGAACACTGAAGCTTTCTTT	CASSPKARLISMNTEAFF
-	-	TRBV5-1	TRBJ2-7	TGCGCCAGCAGCTTGGCAGGGCCGAGCTCCTACGAGCAGTACTTC	CASSLAGPSSYEQYF
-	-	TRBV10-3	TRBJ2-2	TGTGCCATCACGGAGGAAAGCGGGGAGCTGTTTTTT	CAITEESGELFF
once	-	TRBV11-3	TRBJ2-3	TGTGCCAGCAGCTTAGGTTTAAGTGGAGCAGATACGCAGTATTTT	CASSLGLSGADTQYF
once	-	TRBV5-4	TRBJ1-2	TGTGCCAGCAGCCCCGGCACAGGGCACGGCTACACCTTC	CASSPGTGHGYTF
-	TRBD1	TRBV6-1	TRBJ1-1	TGTGCCAGCAGTGAGGGACCGGGACAGGTGAATGGAAAAGCTTTCTTT	CASSEGPGQVNGKAFF
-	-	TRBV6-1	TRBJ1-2	TGTGCCAGCAGTGAAGTGGGGCGGCAGGCAGACGGCTACACCTTC	CASSEVGRQADGYTF
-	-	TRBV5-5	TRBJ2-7	TGTGCCAGCAGCTTTGGAGGAGCGAGTTCCTACGAGCAGTACTTC	CASSFGGASSYEQYF
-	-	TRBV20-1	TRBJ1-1	TGCAGTGCTACCCTCCCTCGTGAAGCTTTCTTT	CSATLPREAFF
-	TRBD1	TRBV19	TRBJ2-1	TGTGCCAGTAAATTAGACAGGGACCATGAGCAGTTCTTC	CASKLDRDHEQFF
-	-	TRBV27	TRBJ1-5	TGTGCCAGCAGTTTGAACGGTAACAATCAGCCCCAGCATTTT	CASSLNGNNQPQHF
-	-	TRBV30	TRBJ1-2	TGTGCCTGGGGGGGCAACTATGGCTACACCTTC	CAWGGNYGYTF
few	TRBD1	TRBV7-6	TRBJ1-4	TGTGCCAGCAGCCTAGACAGGGGTGTAACTAATGAAAAACTGTTTTTT	CASSLDRGVTNEKLFF
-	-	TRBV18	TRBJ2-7	TGTGCCAGCTCCCGCTTAGGAGGGCCGGACGACGAGCAGTACTTC	CASSRLGGPDDEQYF